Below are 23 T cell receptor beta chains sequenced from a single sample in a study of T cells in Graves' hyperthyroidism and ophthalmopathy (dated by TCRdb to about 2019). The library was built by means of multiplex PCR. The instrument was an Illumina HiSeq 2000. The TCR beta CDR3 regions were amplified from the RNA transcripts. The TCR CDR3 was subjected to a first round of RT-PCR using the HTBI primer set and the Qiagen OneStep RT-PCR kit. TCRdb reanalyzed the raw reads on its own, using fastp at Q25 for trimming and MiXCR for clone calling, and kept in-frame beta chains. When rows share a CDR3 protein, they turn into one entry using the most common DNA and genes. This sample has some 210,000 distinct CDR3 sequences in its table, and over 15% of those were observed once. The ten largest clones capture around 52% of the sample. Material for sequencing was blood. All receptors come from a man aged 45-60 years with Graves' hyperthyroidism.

This CDR3 is CASSPGGFGNQPQHF. The CDR3 nucleotides read TGCGCCAGCAGCCCGGGGGGATTTGGCAATCAGCCCCAGCATTTT. The chain recombines TRBV5-1 with TRBJ1-5; D might be TRBD1 (5 bases). The CDR3 runs to 15 residues. The germline CDR1 and CDR2 sequences are SGHRS and YFSETQ. The V gene lost 4 bases and the J gene lost 2 bases, with 13 bases spanning the gap.

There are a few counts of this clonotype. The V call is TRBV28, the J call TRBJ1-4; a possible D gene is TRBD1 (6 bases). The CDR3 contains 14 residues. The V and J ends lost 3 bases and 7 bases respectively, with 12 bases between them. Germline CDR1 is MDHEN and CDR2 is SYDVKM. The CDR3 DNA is TGTGCCAGCAGTTTGGGTCAGGGGAGTGAAAAACTGTTTTTT. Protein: CASSLGQGSEKLFF.

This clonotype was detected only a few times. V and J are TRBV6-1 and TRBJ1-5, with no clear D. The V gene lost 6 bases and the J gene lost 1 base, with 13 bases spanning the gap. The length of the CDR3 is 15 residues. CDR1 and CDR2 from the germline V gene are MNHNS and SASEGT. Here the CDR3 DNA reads TGTGCCAGCAGGGACGCTTTTAGGAGCAATCAGCCCCAGCATTTT. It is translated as CASRDAFRSNQPQHF.

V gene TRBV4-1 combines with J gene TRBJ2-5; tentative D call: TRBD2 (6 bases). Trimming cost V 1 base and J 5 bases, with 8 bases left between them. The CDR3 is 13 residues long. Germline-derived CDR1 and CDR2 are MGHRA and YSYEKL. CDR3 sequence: CASSQAGVETQYF. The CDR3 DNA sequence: TGCGCCAGCAGCCAAGCGGGGGTGGAGACCCAGTACTTC.

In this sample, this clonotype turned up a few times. The CDR3 DNA is TGCAGTGCTAGAGACCGACTTGACACCGGGGAGCTGTTTTTT. Encoded protein: CSARDRLDTGELFF. This chain connects TRBV20-1 to TRBJ2-2; no clear D gene. The CDR3 loop spans 14 amino acids. CDR1 is DFQATT, CDR2 SNEGSKA, per germline (reference sequence). Trimming stripped 0 bases from V and 3 bases from J, with 8 bases between.

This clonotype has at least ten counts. Written as DNA, the CDR3 is TGTGCCAGCAGCGTAGGTCAGGGGGGATACGAGCAGTACTTC. Protein: CASSVGQGGYEQYF. The chain employs TRBV9 and TRBJ2-7; D is perhaps TRBD1 (7 bases). The V gene lost 0 bases and the J gene lost 4 bases, with 11 bases spanning the gap. The CDR3 spans 14 residues. The germline V gene encodes CDR1 SGDLS and CDR2 YYNGEE.

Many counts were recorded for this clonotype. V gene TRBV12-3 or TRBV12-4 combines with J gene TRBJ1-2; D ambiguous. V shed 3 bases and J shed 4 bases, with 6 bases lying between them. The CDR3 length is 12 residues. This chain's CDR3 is CASSFGRYGYTF. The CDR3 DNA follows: TGTGCCAGCAGTTTTGGACGCTATGGCTACACCTTC.

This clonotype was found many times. CDR3 DNA: TGTGCCAGCAGCCAAGAGGGTCAGTTAGGCGATACGCAGTATTTT. The encoded protein is CASSQEGQLGDTQYF. This chain links TRBV3-1 with TRBJ2-3; D not resolved. This CDR3 is built from 15 residues. V dropped 0 bases and J dropped 6 bases, with 13 bases sitting between them. From germline, CDR1 is LGHDT and CDR2 YNNKEL (reference sequence).

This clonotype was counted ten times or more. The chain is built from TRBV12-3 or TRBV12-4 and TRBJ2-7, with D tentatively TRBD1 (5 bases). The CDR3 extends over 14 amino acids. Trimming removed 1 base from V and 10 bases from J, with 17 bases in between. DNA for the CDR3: TGTGCCAGCAGTTTAGTTGGGGCTCCTTTGAGACAGTACTTC. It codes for CASSLVGAPLRQYF.

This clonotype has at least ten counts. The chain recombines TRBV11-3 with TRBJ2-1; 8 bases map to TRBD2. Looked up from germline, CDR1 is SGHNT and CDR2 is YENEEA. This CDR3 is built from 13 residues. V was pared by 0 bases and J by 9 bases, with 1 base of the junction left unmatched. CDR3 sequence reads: CASSLEREVEQFF. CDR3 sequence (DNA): TGTGCCAGCAGCTTAGAGCGGGAGGTTGAGCAGTTCTTC.

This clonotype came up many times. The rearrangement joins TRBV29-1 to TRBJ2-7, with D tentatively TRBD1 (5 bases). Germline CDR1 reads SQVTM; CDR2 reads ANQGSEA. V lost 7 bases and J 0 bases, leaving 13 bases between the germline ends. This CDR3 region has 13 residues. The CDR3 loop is CSAQDLSSYEQYF. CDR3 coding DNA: TGCAGCGCACAGGATCTGAGCTCCTACGAGCAGTACTTC.

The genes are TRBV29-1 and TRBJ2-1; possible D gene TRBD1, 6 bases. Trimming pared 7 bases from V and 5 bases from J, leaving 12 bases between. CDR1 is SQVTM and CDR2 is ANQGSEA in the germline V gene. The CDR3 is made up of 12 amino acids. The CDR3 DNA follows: TGCAGCGGTATGACAGGAAACAATGAGCAGTTCTTC. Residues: CSGMTGNNEQFF.

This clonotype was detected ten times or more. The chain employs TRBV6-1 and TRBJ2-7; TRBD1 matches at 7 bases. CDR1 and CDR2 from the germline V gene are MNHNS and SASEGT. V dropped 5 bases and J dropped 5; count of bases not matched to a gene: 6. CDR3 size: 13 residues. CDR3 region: CASSQTGFHEQYF. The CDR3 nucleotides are TGTGCCAGCAGTCAGACAGGGTTCCACGAGCAGTACTTC.

Here the CDR3 reads CASSLSFGTGVLYEQYF. For the CDR3, the DNA is TGTGCCAGCAGCTTAAGCTTCGGGACAGGGGTTCTCTACGAGCAGTACTTC. The chain is built from TRBV11-2 and TRBJ2-7, with TRBD1 identical over 10 bases. With V trimmed by 2 bases and J by 3 bases, 10 bases remained unmatched. Germline CDR1 SGHAT, CDR2 FQNNGV. This CDR3 contains 17 residues.

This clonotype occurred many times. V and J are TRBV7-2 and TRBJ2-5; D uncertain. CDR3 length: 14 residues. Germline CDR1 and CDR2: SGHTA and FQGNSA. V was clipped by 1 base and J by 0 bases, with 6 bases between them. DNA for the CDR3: TGTGCCAGCAGCTTAGGACCAGACCAAGAGACCCAGTACTTC. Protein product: CASSLGPDQETQYF. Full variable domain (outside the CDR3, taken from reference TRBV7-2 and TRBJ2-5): GAGVSQSPSNKVTEKGKDVELRCDPISGHTALYWYRQSLGQGLEFLIYFQGNSAPDKSGLPSDRFSAERTGGSVSTLTIQRTQQEDSAVYLCASSLGPDQETQYFGPGTRLLVL.

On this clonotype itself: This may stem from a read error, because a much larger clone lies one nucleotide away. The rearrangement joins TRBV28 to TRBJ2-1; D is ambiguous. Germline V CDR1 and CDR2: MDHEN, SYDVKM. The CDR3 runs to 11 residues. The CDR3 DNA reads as TGTGCCAACAGTTTCGACAATGAGCAGTTCTTC. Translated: CANSFDNEQFF.

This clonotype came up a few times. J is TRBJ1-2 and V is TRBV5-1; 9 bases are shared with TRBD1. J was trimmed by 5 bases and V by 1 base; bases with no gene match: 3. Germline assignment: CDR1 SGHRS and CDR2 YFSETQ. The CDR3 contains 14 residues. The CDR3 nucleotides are TGCGCCAGCAGCTTGACCGGGACAGGGTATGGCTACACCTTC. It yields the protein CASSLTGTGYGYTF.

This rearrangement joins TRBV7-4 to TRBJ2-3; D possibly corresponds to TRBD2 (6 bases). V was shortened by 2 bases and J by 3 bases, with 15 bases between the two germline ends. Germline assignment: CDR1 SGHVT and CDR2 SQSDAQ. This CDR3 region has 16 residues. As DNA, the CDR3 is TGTGCCAGCAGCTTATCATCCGGAAGCGGGACAGATACGCAGTATTTT. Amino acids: CASSLSSGSGTDTQYF.

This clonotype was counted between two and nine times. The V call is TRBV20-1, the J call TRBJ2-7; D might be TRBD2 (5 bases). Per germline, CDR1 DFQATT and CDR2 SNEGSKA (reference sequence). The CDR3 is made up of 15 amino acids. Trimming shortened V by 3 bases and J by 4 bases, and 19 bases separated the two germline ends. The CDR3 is CSASETTIPGYEQYF. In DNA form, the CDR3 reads TGCAGTGCTAGTGAAACTACGATACCGGGGTACGAGCAGTACTTC.

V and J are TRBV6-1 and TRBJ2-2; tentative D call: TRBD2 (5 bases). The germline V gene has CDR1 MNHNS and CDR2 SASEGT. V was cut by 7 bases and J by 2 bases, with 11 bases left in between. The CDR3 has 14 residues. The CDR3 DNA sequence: TGTGCCAGCAACACGAGGGTAAACACCGGGGAGCTGTTTTTT. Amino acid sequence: CASNTRVNTGELFF.

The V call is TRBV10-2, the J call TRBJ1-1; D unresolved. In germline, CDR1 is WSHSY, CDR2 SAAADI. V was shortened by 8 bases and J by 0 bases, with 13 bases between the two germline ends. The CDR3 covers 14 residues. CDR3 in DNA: TGCGCCAGCCTTGGCAGTTACATGAACACTGAAGCTTTCTTT. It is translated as CASLGSYMNTEAFF.

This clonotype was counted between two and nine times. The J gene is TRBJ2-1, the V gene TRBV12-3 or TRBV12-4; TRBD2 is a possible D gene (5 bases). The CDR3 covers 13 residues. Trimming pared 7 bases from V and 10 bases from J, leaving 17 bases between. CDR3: CASTLIEGREQFF. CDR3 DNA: TGTGCCAGCACTCTAATAGAGGGTAGGGAGCAGTTCTTC.

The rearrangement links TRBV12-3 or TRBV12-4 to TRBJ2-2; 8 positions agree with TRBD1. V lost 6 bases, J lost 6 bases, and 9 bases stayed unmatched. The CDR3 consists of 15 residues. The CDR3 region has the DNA TGTGCCAGCAGGTCTCAGGGGGCTGACGCCGGGGAGCTGTTTTTT. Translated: CASRSQGADAGELFF.